This passage covers 20 T cell receptor beta chains from one sample sequenced in a study of T cells in localized non-small cell lung cancer. Measured with immunoSEQ multiplex PCR; TCRdb has only the in-frame clones, and not every one. Among just under 80,000 clones listed, 70% to 90% were seen once. Specimen: peripheral blood, collected before any cancer treatment. Receptor source: a female donor of 60 years or more with stage I lung adenocarcinoma.

This chain connects TRBV9 to TRBJ2-7; D is undetermined. Trimming shortened V by 0 bases and J by 2 bases, and 9 bases separated the two germline ends. Germline assignment: CDR1 SGDLS and CDR2 YYNGEE. This CDR3 has 14 amino acids. In DNA form, the CDR3 reads TGTGCCAGCAGCGTAGGGCCCAAAGCCTACGAGCAGTACTTC. Translating gives CASSVGPKAYEQYF.

The chain is built from TRBV7-7 and TRBJ2-2; 7 nucleotides agree with TRBD2. The CDR3 covers 16 residues. Germline V CDR1 and CDR2: SSHAT, FNYEAQ (reference sequence). Trimming took 5 bases from V and 0 from J; bases not matched to a gene: 6. CDR3 nucleotides: TGTGCCAGCAGCACTGGGGGGGGAACGAACACCGGGGAGCTGTTTTTT. Amino acid sequence: CASSTGGGTNTGELFF.

V usage is TRBV19 and J usage is TRBJ1-5; D call uncertain. Germline-derived CDR1 and CDR2 are LNHDA and SQIVND (reference sequence). V was cut by 7 bases and J by 4 bases, with 14 bases left in between. The CDR3 runs to 14 residues. The CDR3 is CASTRSRGNQPQHF. In DNA, the CDR3 is TGTGCCAGTACCCGGTCGAGAGGTAATCAGCCCCAGCATTTT.

The chain is built from TRBV6-4 and TRBJ2-2; D possibly corresponds to TRBD2 (6 bases). V dropped 3 bases and J dropped 6 bases, with 14 bases sitting between them. CDR3 size: 15 residues. The V gene's germline CDR1 is MRHNA and CDR2 SNTAGT. The CDR3 DNA is TGTGCCAGCAGTGAACTAGCCGGCGGGGCCGGGGAGCTGTTTTTT. Its translation: CASSELAGGAGELFF.

The table lists this clone with a few counts. This sequence joins TRBV4-1 and TRBJ1-6; 10 nucleotides align to TRBD1. Looked up from germline, CDR1 is MGHRA and CDR2 is YSYEKL. J lost 6 bases, V lost 2 bases, and 4 bases had no gene match. This CDR3 has 16 amino acids. The CDR3 nucleotides read TGCGCCAGCAGCCAATCCGGGACAGGGGCTAATTCACCCCTCCACTTT. Its translation is CASSQSGTGANSPLHF.

The chain is built from TRBV29-1 and TRBJ2-2, with 7 positions matching TRBD1. This CDR3 contains 14 residues. The germline CDR1 and CDR2 sequences are SQVTM and ANQGSEA. V was pared by 1 base and J by 5 bases, with 4 bases of the junction left unmatched. Here the CDR3 DNA reads TGCAGCGTTGAAGGTGACAGGGCTACCGGGGAGCTGTTTTTT. Amino acids: CSVEGDRATGELFF.

The chain recombines TRBV4-2 with TRBJ2-5, with a tentative D call TRBD1 (6 bases). Trimming pared 1 base from V and 3 bases from J, leaving 12 bases between. The CDR3 totals 15 residues. Per the germline V gene, CDR1 is LGHNA and CDR2 is YNFKEQ. CDR3 loop: CASSQGTALKETQYF. Here the CDR3 DNA reads TGTGCCAGCAGCCAAGGGACAGCCTTAAAAGAGACCCAGTACTTC.

V is TRBV5-6 and J is TRBJ1-2; tentative D call: TRBD1 (6 bases). The CDR3 totals 17 residues. CDR1 and CDR2 from the germline V gene are SGHDT and YYEEEE. V was clipped by 0 bases and J by 4 bases, with 19 bases between them. The CDR3: CASSLALPDSSTYGYTF. The CDR3 DNA sequence: TGTGCCAGCAGCTTGGCCTTACCGGACAGCTCAACCTATGGCTACACCTTC.

The chain links TRBV7-2 to TRBJ2-3, with 8 positions matching TRBD2. J was trimmed by 2 bases and V by 5 bases; bases with no gene match: 9. The CDR3 consists of 16 residues. Germline CDR1 is SGHTA and CDR2 is FQGNSA. CDR3 protein: CASSLTGTSPTDTQYF. Here the CDR3 DNA reads TGTGCCAGCAGCCTGACCGGGACTAGTCCCACAGATACGCAGTATTTT. Full variable domain (rest looked up from reference TRBV7-2 and TRBJ2-3): GAGVSQSPSNKVTEKGKDVELRCDPISGHTALYWYRQSLGQGLEFLIYFQGNSAPDKSGLPSDRFSAERTGGSVSTLTIQRTQQEDSAVYLCASSLTGTSPTDTQYFGPGTRLTVL.

The chain employs TRBV19 and TRBJ1-1, with 9 bases identical to TRBD1. The CDR3 contains 11 residues. The germline V gene encodes CDR1 LNHDA and CDR2 SQIVND (reference sequence). The J segment lost 6 bases and the V segment lost 8 bases, leaving 1 base of the junction unmatched. In DNA form, the CDR3 reads TGTGCCAGTCGACAGGGGGCTGAAGCTTTCTTT. Residues: CASRQGAEAFF. Together with reference TRBV19 and TRBJ1-1, the CDR3 gives the full variable domain: DGGITQSPKYLFRKEGQNVTLSCEQNLNHDAMYWYRQDPGQGLRLIYYSQIVNDFQKGDIAEGYSVSREKKESFPLTVTSAQKNPTAFYLCASRQGAEAFFGQGTRLTVV.

The chain has TRBV6-1 and TRBJ1-2; D perhaps matches TRBD1 (6 bases). The CDR3 totals 17 residues. The V end lost 0 bases, the J end lost 2 bases, and 16 bases lay between the germline ends. From germline, CDR1 is MNHNS and CDR2 SASEGT. CDR3 in DNA: TGTGCCAGCAGTGAAGCGCAGGGGACTAGGGGAAACTATGGCTACACCTTC. This codes for CASSEAQGTRGNYGYTF.

V usage is TRBV4-2 and J usage is TRBJ1-5; possible D gene TRBD1, 6 bases. Trimming took 0 bases from V and 4 from J, leaving 10 bases between them. There are 15 residues in the CDR3. Germline CDR1 LGHNA, CDR2 YNFKEQ. CDR3 DNA sequence: TGTGCCAGCAGCCAAGATCAGGGGAGTAATCAGCCCCAGCATTTT. Translated, it gives CASSQDQGSNQPQHF.

The chain uses TRBV25-1 and TRBJ2-7; no firm D call. The V gene's germline CDR1 is MGHDK and CDR2 SYGVNS. V dropped 11 bases and J dropped 7 bases, with 21 bases sitting between them. This CDR3 contains 13 residues. The CDR3 coding sequence is TGTGCCGTTGAACCCGACACCTTCGGAGAGCAGTACTTC. Protein sequence: CAVEPDTFGEQYF.

The chain employs TRBV5-1 and TRBJ1-1; no reliable D call. CDR1 is SGHRS and CDR2 is YFSETQ in the germline V gene. The V end was cut by 2 bases, the J end by 0 bases, with 8 bases between. The CDR3 is made up of 14 amino acids. In DNA, the CDR3 is TGCGCCAGCAGCTTTGACATTATGAACACTGAAGCTTTCTTT. This gives the protein CASSFDIMNTEAFF.

This clone was seen only once. This chain uses TRBV5-5 with TRBJ2-5, with 12 positions matching TRBD2. V trimming: 6 bases; J trimming: 3 bases; junction bases outside the gene matches: 6. In germline, CDR1 is SGHKS, CDR2 YYEKEE (reference sequence). The CDR3 has 15 amino acids. The CDR3 DNA follows: TGTGCCAGCATACTAGCGGGGGGCCCTGAAGAGACCCAGTACTTC. This gives the protein CASILAGGPEETQYF. Full variable domain (rest looked up from reference TRBV5-5 and TRBJ2-5): DAGVTQSPTHLIKTRGQQVTLRCSPISGHKSVSWYQQVLGQGPQFIFQYYEKEERGRGNFPDRFSARQFPNYSSELNVNALLLGDSALYLCASILAGGPEETQYFGPGTRLLVL.

This chain links TRBV7-7 with TRBJ2-2; possibly TRBD2 for D (5 bases). Germline loops: CDR1 SSHAT, CDR2 FNYEAQ (reference sequence). V was trimmed by 2 bases and J by 2 bases, leaving 18 bases between them. This CDR3 has 18 amino acids. The CDR3 region has the DNA TGTGCCAGCAGCTTAACCCACACTTCCGGGAAAAACACCGGGGAGCTGTTTTTT. It specifies CASSLTHTSGKNTGELFF.

V gene TRBV10-3 combines with J gene TRBJ2-2; D not resolved. Germline V gene sequence: CDR1 ENHRY, CDR2 SYGVKD. The CDR3 runs to 16 residues. V was clipped by 0 bases and J by 0 bases, with 8 bases between them. CDR3 residues: CAISESDLANTGELFF. DNA for the CDR3: TGTGCCATCAGTGAGTCCGACTTGGCGAACACCGGGGAGCTGTTTTTT.

As regards this clone: One end of the junction does not line up with germline, which may come from a read error. This chain connects TRBV28 to TRBJ2-3; D not certain. Germline CDR1 is MDHEN and CDR2 is SYDVKM. CDR3 length: 14 residues. CDR3 loop: CASGLGSHTDTQYF. The CDR3 DNA follows: TGTGCCAGCGGTTTAGGATCTCACACAGATACGCAGTATTTT.

The table lists this clone with a few counts. The chain employs TRBV15 and TRBJ1-5; 9 nucleotides line up with TRBD1. The junction had 11 bases not matched to a gene; V was cut back by 2 bases and J by 12 bases. Germline CDR1 LNHNV, CDR2 YYDKDF (reference sequence). CDR3 length: 15 amino acids. This chain's CDR3 is CATSRPGQGGRDQHF. CDR3 in DNA: TGTGCCACCAGCAGACCGGGACAGGGTGGCCGGGACCAGCATTTT.

The J gene is TRBJ2-7, the V gene TRBV11-1, with D possibly TRBD2 on 6 matching bases. Between the trimmed V and J ends, which lost 5 bases and 2 bases, there was a span of 13 bases. Germline values: CDR1 SGHAT, CDR2 FQDESV (reference sequence). The CDR3 spans 14 residues. The CDR3, as DNA: TGTGCCAGCAGCCGCTCGCCGGGAGCCTACGAGCAGTACTTC. Its protein is CASSRSPGAYEQYF.